The 10 T cell receptor beta chains below come from one sample, sequenced in a study of shared clonotypes between healthy human individuals. Repertoires were generated with immunoSEQ multiplex PCR, while TCRdb's copy carries only in-frame clones and drops some. The table shows some 2.3 million clones, with 93% occurring only once. Sequenced input: naive CD4+ T cells from PBMCs. The subset is: CD45RA+ positively selected. The source of these receptors is a man younger than 30 in good health. Some clones in this sample may be carry-over from other donors' samples.

Turning to this clone: Within the sample, other DNA sequences also encode this same CDR3. The rearrangement links TRBV4-2 to TRBJ2-7; the D is unclear. This CDR3 contains 12 residues. V was clipped by 0 bases and J by 4 bases, with 4 bases between them. Per germline, CDR1 LGHNA and CDR2 YNFKEQ. Written as DNA, the CDR3 is TGTGCCAGCAGCCAAGATGGGTACGAGCAGTACTTC. It yields the protein CASSQDGYEQYF.

The rearrangement links TRBV11-2 to TRBJ2-7; 7 nucleotides align to TRBD1. The V and J ends lost 4 bases and 2 bases, in that order; junction bases with no gene match: 5. This CDR3 spans 14 amino acids. Germline CDR1 is SGHAT and CDR2 is FQNNGV. The CDR3 DNA reads TGTGCCAGCAGCTGGGACAGCACAACCTACGAGCAGTACTTC. It codes for CASSWDSTTYEQYF.

As to this clone: The sample has other DNA sequences that encode this CDR3 too. The chain is built from TRBV7-2 and TRBJ2-7; TRBD1 aligns across 10 bases. The germline gives CDR1 SGHTA, CDR2 FQGNSA. Unmatched junction bases numbered 8, after V lost 5 bases and J lost 4 bases. CDR3 length: 15 residues. The DNA for the CDR3 is TGTGCCAGCAGCAGAACCGGGACAGGGGTTTACGAGCAGTACTTC. It is translated as CASSRTGTGVYEQYF.

CDR3 sequence (DNA): TGTGCCAGCAGCCCGTACCGGGACGTTCTGAGCGGGAGTGTCGACGAGCAGTACTTC. This translates into CASSPYRDVLSGSVDEQYF. The V call is TRBV7-6, the J call TRBJ2-7, with 8 nucleotides matching TRBD2. Germline CDR1 is SGHVS and CDR2 is FNYEAQ. This CDR3 has 19 amino acids. Trimming took 5 bases from V and 5 from J; bases not matched to a gene: 23.

This chain uses TRBV21-1 with TRBJ2-5. TRBV21-1 is described as a pseudogene. The CDR3 has 9 amino acids. The CDR3 region has the DNA TGTGCCAAGGAAGAGACCCAGTACTTC. Amino acids: CAKEETQYF.

To note about this clone: The same CDR3 arises from other DNA sequences in this sample as well. CDR3 bases: TGTGCCAGCAGCGTAGGGGTCGAGTACGAGCAGTACTTC. Translated, it gives CASSVGVEYEQYF. The chain joins TRBV9 to TRBJ2-7; D remains ambiguous. Germline values: CDR1 SGDLS, CDR2 YYNGEE. The CDR3 is 13 amino acids. V lost 0 bases to trimming and J lost 4 bases, with 8 bases between them. The whole variable domain, filled in from reference TRBV9 and TRBJ2-7, reads DSGVTQTPKHLITATGQRVTLRCSPRSGDLSVYWYQQSLDQGLQFLIQYYNGEERAKGNILERFSAQQFPDLHSELNLSSLELGDSALYFCASSVGVEYEQYFGPGTRLTVT.

V is TRBV10-2 and J is TRBJ1-2; D gene ambiguous. This CDR3 is built from 12 residues. Looked up from germline, CDR1 is WSHSY and CDR2 is SAAADI. Trimming removed 2 bases from V and 2 bases from J, with 3 bases in between. CDR3 bases: TGCGCCAGCAGTGAGCCGAACTATGGCTACACCTTC. This translates into CASSEPNYGYTF.

The chain combines TRBV9 with TRBJ2-1; 7 nucleotides align to TRBD2. J was trimmed by 8 bases and V by 0 bases; bases with no gene match: 11. The CDR3 is 16 amino acids. Germline V gives CDR1 SGDLS, CDR2 YYNGEE. Here the CDR3 reads CASSVGWGRLADEQFF. Here the CDR3 DNA reads TGTGCCAGCAGCGTAGGTTGGGGGAGGCTAGCGGATGAGCAGTTCTTC.

V usage is TRBV7-9 and J usage is TRBJ1-2; TRBD1 agrees at 8 bases. Trimming at V came to 5 bases and at J to 8 bases, leaving 7 bases not matched to a gene. Looked up from germline, CDR1 is SEHNR and CDR2 is FQNEAQ (reference sequence). The CDR3 consists of 13 residues. The CDR3 DNA sequence: TGTGCCAGCAGCCCCACAGACAGGGGCGGCTACACCTTC. Its protein is CASSPTDRGGYTF.

The V gene is TRBV28, the J gene TRBJ1-2; TRBD1 might be the D (5 bases). Trimming took 5 bases from V and 7 from J, leaving 17 bases between them. The CDR3 sequence is 14 residues long. The V gene's germline CDR1 is MDHEN and CDR2 SYDVKM. For the CDR3, the DNA is TGTGCCAGCAGTGCCCGGGGGTCCGAATCTGGCTACACCTTC. Translating it yields CASSARGSESGYTF.